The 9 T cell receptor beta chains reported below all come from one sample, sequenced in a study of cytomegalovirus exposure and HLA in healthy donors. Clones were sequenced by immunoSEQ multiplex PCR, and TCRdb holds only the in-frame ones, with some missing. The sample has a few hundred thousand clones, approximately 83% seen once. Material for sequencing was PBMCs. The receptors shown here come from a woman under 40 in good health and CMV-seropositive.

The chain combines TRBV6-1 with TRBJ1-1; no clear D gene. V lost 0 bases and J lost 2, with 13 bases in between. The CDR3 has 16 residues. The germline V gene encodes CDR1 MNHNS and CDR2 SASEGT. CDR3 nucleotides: TGTGCCAGCAGTGAAGCGGGCCAAGCACTTAACACTGAAGCTTTCTTT. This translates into CASSEAGQALNTEAFF.

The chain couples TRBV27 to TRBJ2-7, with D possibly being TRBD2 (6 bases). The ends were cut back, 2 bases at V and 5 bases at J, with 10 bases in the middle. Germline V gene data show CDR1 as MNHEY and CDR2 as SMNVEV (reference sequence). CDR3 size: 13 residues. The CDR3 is CASSLGLLDEQYF. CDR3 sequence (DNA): TGTGCCAGCAGTTTAGGACTATTGGACGAGCAGTACTTC.

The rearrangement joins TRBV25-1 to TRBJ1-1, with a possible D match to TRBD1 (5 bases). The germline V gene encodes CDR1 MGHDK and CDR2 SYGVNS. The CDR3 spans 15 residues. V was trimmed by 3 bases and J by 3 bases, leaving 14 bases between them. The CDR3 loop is CASSEVGGLDTEAFF. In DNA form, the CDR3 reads TGTGCCAGCAGTGAGGTGGGGGGGTTGGACACTGAAGCTTTCTTT.

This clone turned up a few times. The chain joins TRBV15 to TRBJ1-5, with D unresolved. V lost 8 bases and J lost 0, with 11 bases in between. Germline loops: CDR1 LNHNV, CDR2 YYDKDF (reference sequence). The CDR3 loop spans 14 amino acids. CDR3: CATRRTYSNQPQHF. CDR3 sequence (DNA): TGTGCCACCCGGCGGACCTATAGCAATCAGCCCCAGCATTTT.

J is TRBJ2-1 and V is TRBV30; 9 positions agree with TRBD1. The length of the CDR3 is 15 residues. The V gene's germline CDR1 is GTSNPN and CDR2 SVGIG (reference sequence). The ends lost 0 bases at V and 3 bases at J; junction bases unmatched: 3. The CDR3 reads CAWSVRDRVYNEQFF. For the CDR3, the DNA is TGTGCCTGGAGTGTGCGGGACAGGGTCTACAATGAGCAGTTCTTC.

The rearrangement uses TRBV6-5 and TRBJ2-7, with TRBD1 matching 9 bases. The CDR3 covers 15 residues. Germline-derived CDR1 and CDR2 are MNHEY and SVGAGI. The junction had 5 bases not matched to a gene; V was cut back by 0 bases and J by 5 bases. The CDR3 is CASSYSPQGADEQYF. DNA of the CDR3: TGTGCCAGCAGTTACTCGCCACAGGGGGCAGACGAGCAGTACTTC.

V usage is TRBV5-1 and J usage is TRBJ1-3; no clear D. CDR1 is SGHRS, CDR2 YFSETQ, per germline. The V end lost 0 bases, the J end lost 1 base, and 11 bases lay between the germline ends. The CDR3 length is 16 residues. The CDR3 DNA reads TGCGCCAGCAGCTTGGCCGGCTTGGGTTCTGGAAACACCATATATTTT. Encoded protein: CASSLAGLGSGNTIYF. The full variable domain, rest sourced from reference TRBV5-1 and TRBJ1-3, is KAGVTQTPRYLIKTRGQQVTLSCSPISGHRSVSWYQQTPGQGLQFLFEYFSETQRNKGNFPGRFSGRQFSNSRSEMNVSTLELGDSALYLCASSLAGLGSGNTIYFGEGSWLTVV.

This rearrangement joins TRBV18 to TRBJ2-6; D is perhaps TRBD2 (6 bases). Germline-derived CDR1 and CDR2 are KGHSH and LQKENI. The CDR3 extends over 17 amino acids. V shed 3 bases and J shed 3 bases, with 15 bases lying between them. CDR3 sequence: CASSPGDSSFGANVLTF. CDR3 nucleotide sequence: TGTGCCAGCTCACCGGGGGACTCTTCGTTTGGGGCCAACGTCCTGACTTTC.

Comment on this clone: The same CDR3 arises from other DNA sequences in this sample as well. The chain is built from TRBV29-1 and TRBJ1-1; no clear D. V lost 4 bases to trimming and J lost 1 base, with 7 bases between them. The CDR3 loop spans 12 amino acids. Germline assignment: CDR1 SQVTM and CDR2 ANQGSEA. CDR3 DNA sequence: TGCAGCGTTGGTGTGGGGAACACTGAAGCTTTCTTT. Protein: CSVGVGNTEAFF.